Sequencing of this TCR beta chain was carried out in a study of T cells after yellow fever vaccination (dated by TCRdb to the late 2010s). Concerning the study at large: Libraries from fractions with low cell numbers were prepared with the SMART-Seq v4 Ultra Low Input RNA kit. To follow T-cell clones before and after primary and booster YFV17D yellow fever vaccination, bulk TCR alpha and beta repertoires were sequenced over time. Blood was drawn at multiple timepoints before and after primary and secondary immunization, with bulk PBMC replicates and cell subsets isolated. Two healthy male donors made up the cohort, one aged 18 to 29 years and the other aged 30 to 40 years. Paper-wide results and their limitations: The secondary T-cell response was found to be weaker but faster than the primary response, with a peak reached on day 5 rather than on day 15. A small share of clonotypes occurred in both CD4 and CD8 compartments, likely arising from convergent recombination. FACS-sorted repertoires could contain abundant contaminating clonotypes from the bulk population, so computational filtering was required. Most clones expanded after primary vaccination (96% of CD4 and approximately 90% of CD8) were re-detected after the booster, suggesting that broad memory maintenance occurred. Because the study included only a couple of donors, the extent to which the findings can be generalized is limited.

This clonotype was observed a few times. Its binding antigen is unknown. No per-base quality is available; no much larger clone lies one base away. TCR cDNA was synthesized by 5'RACE template switching, through which a universal primer site and unique molecular identifiers were introduced. Priming for cDNA synthesis came from both the TCR alpha and TCR beta constant segments. Two PCR steps were used to amplify libraries, with sample barcodes and sequencing adapters being added in the second step. Sequencing of libraries was done on Illumina HiSeq 2500 (2x100 bp) or NovaSeq (2x150 bp). In the authors' own workflow: MIGEC was used to demultiplex reads and collapse the reads into UMI consensus sequences, and MiXCR was used for V(D)J alignment. Vaccine-responding clonotypes were defined with edgeR using replicate PBMC samples, requiring FDR below 0.01 and a log2 fold change above 5 up to day 15. Each bulk clonotype received a CD4 or CD8 identity based on whether the sequenced CD4 or CD8 repertoire contained that clonotype at higher abundance. TCRdb reprocessing: public reads trimmed at Q25 with fastp, clones called with MiXCR, in-frame beta chains kept. Rows merge per CDR3 protein into single entries with the most common DNA and genes. What appears here as the V and J calls and clone size reflects TCRdb's work, not the paper's. Present in this sample are a few hundred thousand distinct CDR3 sequences, roughly 19% of which were seen just once. Roughly an eighth of the sample rests with the top ten.

At the junction V is shortened by 0 bases and J by 3 bases, with 15 bases in between. Counted from cysteine to phenylalanine, this CDR3 has 15 amino acids. Only the CDR3 DNA stays, 45 bases, in frame from base 1. Sequences DFQATT (CDR1) and SNEGSKA (CDR2) are obtained from the germline V gene (reference sequence). The treatment or condition label on this specimen signifies: live attenuated yellow fever vaccine strain. Two biological replicates of bulk PBMCs were collected at each blood-draw timepoint. PBMCs were isolated from peripheral blood using a standard Ficoll-Paque protocol. RNA was extracted with TriZol from bulk PBMCs, CD4 and CD8 fractions, and dextramer-positive and dextramer-negative fractions.

This clonotype was sampled from a man aged 30 to 39 who received the YFV17D yellow fever vaccine. Recombination joined TRBV20-1 with TRBJ2-7; TRBD2 might be the D gene, on 6 matching bases. The sample consisted of PBMCs, taken 15 days after the yellow fever booster vaccination. The nucleotide sequence is given as TGCAGTGCTAGAGATCGTAAGGAGACTAGCTACGAGCAGTACTTC. Translated, it gives CSARDRKETSYEQYF.